The 11 T cell receptor beta chains in this list originate from one sample, sequenced in a study of CD4 T cells in relation to SARS-CoV-2 and coronaviruses. Before the COVID-19 pandemic, during about 2010-2018, CD4+ T cells were taken from unexposed donors. After ten to eleven days of culture, CD4+ T cells were isolated. These TCRs are of unknown antigen specificity. TCRdb keeps only in-frame clones here, not all; method: immunoSEQ multiplex PCR. This table has about 22,000 clones, roughly 70% appearing once. The sequencing sample was made of CD4+ T cells from PBMCs, cultured in vitro. The receptor set was obtained from a human donor in good health.

The V call is TRBV29-1, the J call TRBJ2-5, with D hard to call. Deletions cut 4 bases from V and 1 base from J, with 4 bases between. CDR1 is SQVTM, CDR2 ANQGSEA, per germline. This CDR3 contains 11 residues. CDR3: CSVAIQETQYF. The DNA of the CDR3 is TGCAGCGTTGCAATCCAAGAGACCCAGTACTTC. Using reference TRBV29-1 and TRBJ2-5 for the parts outside the CDR3, the full variable domain is SAVISQKPSRDICQRGTSLTIQCQVDSQVTMMFWYRQQPGQSLTLIATANQGSEATYESGFVIDKFPISRPNLTFSTLTVSNMSPEDSSIYLCSVAIQETQYFGPGTRLLVL.

The chain carries TRBV11-3 and TRBJ2-3; D is possibly TRBD1 or TRBD2 (5 bases each). Trimming removed 5 bases at V and 12 bases at J, with 15 bases between. CDR1 and CDR2 from the germline V gene are SGHNT and YENEEA. The CDR3 runs 12 residues. In DNA, the CDR3 is TGTGCCAGCAGCCCCGGGACCCAGCCCCAGTATTTT. This gives the protein CASSPGTQPQYF. Full variable domain (rest looked up from reference TRBV11-3 and TRBJ2-3): EAGVVQSPRYKIIEKKQPVAFWCNPISGHNTLYWYLQNLGQGPELLIRYENEEAVDDSQLPKDRFSAERLKGVDSTLKIQPAELGDSAVYLCASSPGTQPQYFGPGTRLTVL.

V gene TRBV5-1 combines with J gene TRBJ1-2; D unclear. Germline V lookup: CDR1 SGHRS, CDR2 YFSETQ. With 2 bases removed from V and 6 bases from J, the gap between germline ends came to 20 bases. The CDR3 extends over 16 amino acids. In nucleotides, the CDR3 is TGCGCCAGCAGCTTCGGCAGGTTAGCGTTCGGTGATGGCTACACCTTC. This sequence encodes CASSFGRLAFGDGYTF.

The V gene is TRBV4-3, the J gene TRBJ2-5; D might be TRBD1 (6 bases). Trimming removed 4 bases at V and 4 bases at J, with 13 bases between. CDR1 LGHNA and CDR2 YSLEER come from the germline V gene. This CDR3 region has 14 residues. Here the CDR3 reads CASSRTGTGETQYF. The CDR3 coding sequence is TGCGCCAGCAGCCGTACAGGGACCGGAGAGACCCAGTACTTC.

J is TRBJ2-5 and V is TRBV7-2, with TRBD2 matching over 7 bases. The germline CDR1 and CDR2 sequences are SGHTA and FQGNSA. Trimming took 6 bases from V and 2 from J; bases not matched to a gene: 3. There are 13 residues in the CDR3. In DNA, the CDR3 is TGTGCCAGCAGGTCAGCGGGGCAAGAGACCCAGTACTTC. Its protein product is CASRSAGQETQYF.

This chain connects TRBV7-8 to TRBJ2-7, with 7 bases aligning to TRBD1. The CDR3 covers 15 residues. The germline V gene has CDR1 SGHVS and CDR2 FQNEAQ. The junction had 6 bases not matched to a gene; V was cut back by 0 bases and J by 4 bases. In DNA, the CDR3 is TGTGCCAGCAGCTTAGCCGAGGGACAGCTATACGAGCAGTACTTC. It specifies CASSLAEGQLYEQYF.

The chain carries TRBV27 and TRBJ2-3, with 9 positions matching TRBD1. J gave up 2 bases and V 3 bases, and 15 bases lay outside the gene matches. The CDR3 runs 19 residues. Germline V gene sequence: CDR1 MNHEY, CDR2 SMNVEV (reference sequence). The CDR3 DNA sequence: TGTGCCAGCAGTTTCTACAGGGGGCTCAGAGCGCCTAACACAGATACGCAGTATTTT. This gives the protein CASSFYRGLRAPNTDTQYF.

The J gene is TRBJ1-2, the V gene TRBV2; possible D gene TRBD1, 5 bases. The germline V gene encodes CDR1 SNHLY and CDR2 FYNNEI. V dropped 2 bases and J dropped 1 base, with 14 bases sitting between them. The CDR3 sequence is 16 residues long. The CDR3 loop is CASSETGVGVNYGYTF. CDR3 DNA sequence: TGTGCCAGCAGTGAAACTGGAGTAGGGGTTAACTATGGCTACACCTTC. Full variable domain (remainder filled in from reference TRBV2 and TRBJ1-2): EPEVTQTPSHQVTQMGQEVILRCVPISNHLYFYWYRQILGQKVEFLVSFYNNEISEKSEIFDDQFSVERPDGSNFTLKIRSTKLEDSAMYFCASSETGVGVNYGYTFGSGTRLTVV.

As DNA, the CDR3 is TGCGCCAGCAGCCAAGACCCAGCGGGGGGGGTCACAGATACGCAGTATTTT. It codes for CASSQDPAGGVTDTQYF. The chain employs TRBV4-1 and TRBJ2-3, with TRBD2 identical over 10 bases. CDR3 size: 17 residues. Germline assignment: CDR1 MGHRA and CDR2 YSYEKL. Germline trimming cut 0 bases from V and 2 bases from J; bases unmatched to any gene: 5.

This clone was observed once. This chain connects TRBV11-2 to TRBJ2-2; D possibly corresponds to TRBD1 (8 bases). The V gene lost 3 bases and the J gene lost 8 bases, with 13 bases spanning the gap. The CDR3 runs 14 residues. The germline V gene encodes CDR1 SGHAT and CDR2 FQNNGV. The CDR3: CASSFTGGGGELFF. The CDR3 DNA follows: TGTGCCAGCAGCTTCACAGGGGGAGGGGGGGAGCTGTTTTTT.

This clone was counted only a few times. The J gene is TRBJ2-2, the V gene TRBV2; possible D gene TRBD1, 6 bases. From germline, CDR1 is SNHLY and CDR2 FYNNEI. This CDR3 has 15 residues. Trimming took off 8 bases at V and 4 bases at J, with 17 bases between the two ends. The CDR3 sequence is CASGRDNRVTGELFF. The DNA of the CDR3 is TGTGCCAGCGGCCGGGACAATCGGGTCACCGGGGAGCTGTTTTTT.